This T cell receptor (beta chain) was sequenced in a study of blood T cells in healthy people across ages. The total RNA that was extracted per sample amounted to at least 6 micrograms. V dropped 1 base and J dropped 14; count of bases not matched to a gene: 14. This CDR3 has 17 residues. Germline lookup yields CDR1 SGHTA and CDR2 FQGNSA. The second PCR ran about 7 to 12 cycles with a sample-barcoded 5' primer and J-beta primers. TCRdb re-called the 5' RACE reads through MiXCR, storing one row per CDR3 protein. This table holds around 650,000 distinct CDR3 sequences, around 38% found once. Study-level findings and limits: With naive T cell percentage, TCR beta diversity showed a strong correlation. Unsorted PBMCs blocked a conclusive comparison of naive and antigen-experienced cells.

Of note for this clonotype: What it binds is unknown.

The chain has TRBV7-2 and TRBJ2-3; TRBD2 matches 14 bases. This sequence was found in a man older than 75 in good health. What was sequenced was blood. CDR3 protein: CASSLDLGLAGGGGRYF. The CDR3 DNA is TGTGCCAGCAGCTTAGACCTCGGACTAGCGGGAGGAGGGGGTCGGTATTTT.